These 23 T cell receptor beta chains were all obtained from the same sample, sequenced in a study of blood T cell repertoires in COVID-19. The method was immunoSEQ multiplex PCR; TCRdb's version includes in-frame clones alone and lacks a portion of them. Here the sample spans approximately 350,000 clones, about nine tenths being singletons. The sequencing sample was made of peripheral blood. These receptors were obtained from a woman aged 70-85 years with COVID-19, enrolled during active disease.

The genes are TRBV30 and TRBJ1-2; TRBD1 aligns across 8 bases. CDR1 and CDR2 (germline): GTSNPN, SVGIG (reference sequence). CDR3 size: 14 residues. V lost 5 bases to trimming and J lost 1 base; unmatched junction nucleotides: 6. The CDR3: CAWGQGQLNYGYTF. For the CDR3, the DNA is TGTGCCTGGGGACAGGGCCAACTTAACTATGGCTACACCTTC. The full variable domain, rest sourced from reference TRBV30 and TRBJ1-2, is SQTIHQWPATLVQPVGSPLSLECTVEGTSNPNLYWYRQAAGRGLQLLFYSVGIGQISSEVPQNLSASRPQDRQFILSSKKLLLSDSGFYLCAWGQGQLNYGYTFGSGTRLTVV.

CDR3 amino acids: CASSVEGQNQETQYF. CDR3 sequence (DNA): TGTGCCAGCAGCGTAGAGGGACAAAACCAAGAGACCCAGTACTTC. The J gene is TRBJ2-5, the V gene TRBV9; the D gene is possibly TRBD1 (6 bases). Trimming removed 0 bases at V and 0 bases at J, with 9 bases between. The CDR3 extends over 15 amino acids. CDR1 is SGDLS and CDR2 is YYNGEE in the germline V gene.

This chain links TRBV18 with TRBJ2-4; D call uncertain. The germline CDR1 and CDR2 sequences are KGHSH and LQKENI. This CDR3 contains 14 residues. Trimming pared 3 bases from V and 8 bases from J, leaving 14 bases between. The DNA for the CDR3 is TGTGCCAGCTCACCCCCCGGTGTAGAAGACATTCAGTACTTC. Translation: CASSPPGVEDIQYF.

The CDR3 DNA is TGTGCCATAGGGAGTCAGAGGTATGGCTACACCTTC. It codes for CAIGSQRYGYTF. V is TRBV7-9 and J is TRBJ1-2; D unresolved. The germline V and J ends were trimmed by 10 bases and 5 bases, with 14 bases remaining between them. Germline assignment: CDR1 SEHNR and CDR2 FQNEAQ (reference sequence). The CDR3 spans 12 residues.

The chain carries TRBV30 and TRBJ1-1; 7 bases are shared with TRBD1. V lost 2 bases, J lost 5 bases, and 5 bases stayed unmatched. CDR1 and CDR2 from the germline V gene are GTSNPN and SVGIG (reference sequence). The CDR3 is 13 residues long. CDR3 residues: CAWSSTGRTEAFF. Here the CDR3 DNA reads TGTGCCTGGAGTTCGACAGGGAGGACTGAAGCTTTCTTT.

The V and J genes are TRBV9 and TRBJ2-2, with TRBD2 identical over 10 bases. Trimming at V came to 3 bases and at J to 1 base, leaving 3 bases not matched to a gene. The length of the CDR3 is 16 residues. Looked up from germline, CDR1 is SGDLS and CDR2 is YYNGEE. The CDR3 nucleotides are TGTGCCAGCAGCGCCACTAGCGGGGAGAACACCGGGGAGCTGTTTTTT. As protein: CASSATSGENTGELFF. The variable domain in full, with the rest retrieved from reference TRBV9 and TRBJ2-2, is DSGVTQTPKHLITATGQRVTLRCSPRSGDLSVYWYQQSLDQGLQFLIQYYNGEERAKGNILERFSAQQFPDLHSELNLSSLELGDSALYFCASSATSGENTGELFFGEGSRLTVL.

V gene TRBV28 combines with J gene TRBJ2-5, with TRBD2 identical over 10 bases. CDR1 is MDHEN, CDR2 SYDVKM, per germline. V shed 2 bases, J shed 4 bases, and the junction held 10 bases outside the gene matches. This CDR3 is 17 amino acids long. As DNA, the CDR3 is TGTGCCAGCAGTTTAGGTTCGCTAGCGGGGGCTGGAGAGACCCAGTACTTC. It translates to CASSLGSLAGAGETQYF.

The CDR3 spells CASRGGYEQYF. The CDR3 nucleotides are TGTGCCAGCCGAGGGGGCTACGAGCAGTACTTC. The J gene is TRBJ2-7, the V gene TRBV27; possibly TRBD1 for D (6 bases). The CDR3 extends over 11 amino acids. V was pared by 8 bases and J by 3 bases, with 8 bases between. Germline V gene sequence: CDR1 MNHEY, CDR2 SMNVEV (reference sequence).

The chain employs TRBV19 and TRBJ1-1, with 12 bases lining up with TRBD1. Trimming at V came to 7 bases and at J to 3 bases, leaving 12 bases not matched to a gene. In germline, CDR1 is LNHDA, CDR2 SQIVND (reference sequence). This CDR3 is built from 17 residues. CDR3 DNA: TGTGCCAGTAATACCCGGGACAGGGGGCGCGAGGACACTGAAGCTTTCTTT. Protein sequence: CASNTRDRGREDTEAFF.

This clone has only one observation. The chain links TRBV6-4 to TRBJ1-5, with D perhaps TRBD1 (5 bases). The CDR3 contains 15 residues. Germline lookup yields CDR1 MRHNA and CDR2 SNTAGT. The germline V and J ends were trimmed by 4 bases and 8 bases, with 18 bases remaining between them. The DNA of the CDR3 is TGTGCCAGCAGTGCCGGGGGGGGGTCCTCGGAGCCCCAGCATTTT. Amino acid sequence: CASSAGGGSSEPQHF.

CDR3 bases: TGTGCCTGGAGTGCCTTAATAGCTAACTATGGCTACACCTTC. It is translated as CAWSALIANYGYTF. The chain is built from TRBV30 and TRBJ1-2; no reliable D call. Germline V gives CDR1 GTSNPN, CDR2 SVGIG (reference sequence). Trimming shortened V by 1 base and J by 0 bases, and 9 bases separated the two germline ends. There are 14 residues in the CDR3.

The V and J genes are TRBV28 and TRBJ2-7, with 7 bases lining up with TRBD2. The germline V gene has CDR1 MDHEN and CDR2 SYDVKM. Trimming removed 2 bases from V and 5 bases from J; junction bases left unmatched: 9. This CDR3 spans 15 amino acids. CDR3 loop: CASSLPGRDSDEQYF. CDR3 nucleotides: TGTGCCAGCAGTTTACCGGGGAGGGATAGCGACGAGCAGTACTTC.

The rearrangement uses TRBV6-1 and TRBJ2-5; 11 bases fit TRBD2. V was clipped by 2 bases and J by 3 bases; unmatched bases: 8. The CDR3 contains 17 residues. Germline V lookup: CDR1 MNHNS, CDR2 SASEGT. In nucleotides, the CDR3 is TGTGCCAGCAGTGAAAGGAAGGGACTAGCGGTCGAAGAGACCCAGTACTTC. Its protein is CASSERKGLAVEETQYF.

V usage is TRBV27 and J usage is TRBJ2-1; TRBD2 aligns across 13 bases. Germline CDR1 reads MNHEY; CDR2 reads SMNVEV (reference sequence). This CDR3 is 15 amino acids long. Trimming cost V 5 bases and J 6 bases; bases outside gene matches: 4. CDR3: CASSQGLAGSNEQFF. CDR3 bases: TGTGCCAGCAGTCAGGGACTAGCGGGGAGCAATGAGCAGTTCTTC.

This clone was counted only a few times. The rearrangement links TRBV27 to TRBJ1-5; D is undetermined. CDR1 and CDR2 from the germline V gene are MNHEY and SMNVEV (reference sequence). Trimming shortened V by 4 bases and J by 5 bases, and 12 bases separated the two germline ends. The CDR3 is 14 residues long. The CDR3 DNA reads TGTGCCAGCAGTTCTCTCGTCTCTCATCAGCCCCAGCATTTT. It codes for CASSSLVSHQPQHF.

The CDR3 region is CASSSTRTATNEKLFF. The DNA for the CDR3 is TGCGCCAGCAGCTCAACCCGGACAGCAACTAATGAAAAACTGTTTTTT. V usage is TRBV5-1 and J usage is TRBJ1-4; maybe TRBD1 (6 bases). The CDR3 runs 16 residues. Germline assignment: CDR1 SGHRS and CDR2 YFSETQ. V lost 3 bases and J 0 bases, leaving 12 bases between the germline ends.

J is TRBJ1-1 and V is TRBV7-2; possible D gene TRBD1, 6 bases. Per germline, CDR1 SGHTA and CDR2 FQGNSA. The CDR3 has 15 amino acids. The V end was cut by 5 bases, the J end by 4 bases, with 17 bases between. CDR3 coding DNA: TGTGCCAGCAGCCCACCGGTGGGGGCCGTCACTGAAGCTTTCTTT. This encodes CASSPPVGAVTEAFF.

The chain recombines TRBV3-1 (or the pseudogene TRBV3-2) with TRBJ1-4; D may be TRBD1 (6 bases). The CDR3 length is 14 residues. The V gene lost 4 bases and the J gene lost 7 bases, with 13 bases spanning the gap. Germline V lookup: CDR1 LGHDT, CDR2 YNNKEL (reference sequence). The chain's CDR3 is CASSRRGDGEKLFF. In nucleotides, the CDR3 is TGTGCCAGCAGCCGCAGGGGCGATGGTGAAAAACTGTTTTTT.

The rearrangement joins TRBV24-1 to TRBJ2-1; 8 bases are a match to TRBD2. Germline V gene data show CDR1 as KGHDR and CDR2 as SFDVKD. CDR3 size: 19 residues. Germline trimming cut 4 bases from V and 0 bases from J; bases unmatched to any gene: 13. CDR3 in amino acids: CATSESRTSPRSSYNEQFF. In nucleotides, the CDR3 is TGTGCCACCAGTGAGTCCCGGACTAGCCCCCGGAGCTCCTACAATGAGCAGTTCTTC.

The V and J genes are TRBV4-2 and TRBJ1-4; 11 nucleotides match TRBD1. Germline V gene sequence: CDR1 LGHNA, CDR2 YNFKEQ. Trimming cost V 1 base and J 7 bases; bases outside gene matches: 2. The CDR3 spans 15 residues. The CDR3 loop reads CASSQGTGGREKLFF. Written as DNA, the CDR3 is TGTGCCAGCAGCCAAGGGACAGGGGGCCGTGAAAAACTGTTTTTT.

This clone was seen only a few times. The genes are TRBV5-1 and TRBJ1-2, with 7 bases identical to TRBD1. CDR3 length equals 14 residues. V was pared by 4 bases and J by 3 bases, with 6 bases of the junction left unmatched. The germline V gene encodes CDR1 SGHRS and CDR2 YFSETQ. Here the CDR3 reads CASSGITGDYGYTF. CDR3 bases: TGCGCCAGCAGCGGGATCACAGGGGACTATGGCTACACCTTC.

This clone was recorded a few times. Additional DNA sequences in this sample encode the identical CDR3. The V and J genes are TRBV24-1 and TRBJ1-5; 8 positions agree with TRBD1. Looked up from germline, CDR1 is KGHDR and CDR2 is SFDVKD. V shed 9 bases and J 3 bases; nucleotides not matched to a gene: 6. This CDR3 is built from 14 residues. Here the CDR3 reads CATSGTGLNQPQHF. Here the CDR3 DNA reads TGTGCCACCTCCGGGACAGGACTCAATCAGCCCCAGCATTTT.

For the CDR3, the DNA is TGTGCCAGCAGCCAGACTAGTAGCACAGATACGCAGTATTTT. Translated: CASSQTSSTDTQYF. The V call is TRBV5-6, the J call TRBJ2-3, with a tentative D call TRBD2 (6 bases). Germline V lookup: CDR1 SGHDT, CDR2 YYEEEE. The CDR3 sequence is 14 residues long. V lost 4 bases and J lost 0, with 9 bases in between.